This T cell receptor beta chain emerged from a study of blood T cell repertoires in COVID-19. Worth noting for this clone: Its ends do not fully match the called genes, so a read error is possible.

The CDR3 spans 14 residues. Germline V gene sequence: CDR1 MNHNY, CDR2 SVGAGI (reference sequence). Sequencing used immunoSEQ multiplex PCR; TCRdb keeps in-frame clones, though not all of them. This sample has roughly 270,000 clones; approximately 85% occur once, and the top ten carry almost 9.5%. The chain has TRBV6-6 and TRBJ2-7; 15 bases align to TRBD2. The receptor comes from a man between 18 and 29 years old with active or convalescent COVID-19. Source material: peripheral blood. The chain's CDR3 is CASSGGLAGGSSQF. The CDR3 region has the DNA TGTGCCAGCAGTGGGGGACTAGCGGGGGGTTCCTCTCAATTC.